These 31 T cell receptor beta chains originate from one sample sequenced in a study of T cell changes during pregnancy in multiple sclerosis. The repertoire was sequenced with immunoSEQ multiplex PCR; TCRdb's copy has only in-frame clones and lacks some. This sample has about 60,000 clones; roughly 92% occur once, and the top ten carry about 0.93%. The starting material was peripheral blood, obtained in the first trimester of pregnancy. These receptors all stem from a female donor with multiple sclerosis, enrolled in a pregnancy study.

V gene TRBV6-1 combines with J gene TRBJ1-4; 9 nucleotides agree with TRBD1. Germline lookup yields CDR1 MNHNS and CDR2 SASEGT. The CDR3 extends over 14 amino acids. Trimming took 9 bases from V and 8 from J; bases not matched to a gene: 10. The CDR3 loop is CASLQGAIGEKLFF. DNA for the CDR3: TGTGCCAGTCTACAGGGGGCGATAGGAGAAAAACTGTTTTTT.

The chain joins TRBV27 to TRBJ1-2; 9 bases line up with TRBD1. After removal of 6 bases from V and 4 bases from J, the junction contained 12 bases not matched to a gene. CDR1 is MNHEY, CDR2 SMNVEV, per germline (reference sequence). The CDR3 consists of 16 residues. The DNA of the CDR3 is TGTGCCAGCAGCCTCAAGGGACAGGGAACGGTCTATGGCTACACCTTC. It translates to CASSLKGQGTVYGYTF.

This clone was picked up a small number of times. The chain recombines TRBV2 with TRBJ1-1; no reliable D call. Trimming removed 7 bases at V and 1 base at J, with 13 bases between. Per germline, CDR1 SNHLY and CDR2 FYNNEI. This CDR3 comprises 14 residues. In DNA form, the CDR3 reads TGTGCCAGCAACTTAAAGTTCCAGAACACTGAAGCTTTCTTT. It specifies CASNLKFQNTEAFF.

This clone was observed a single time. The rearrangement uses TRBV7-9 and TRBJ1-1; perhaps TRBD1 as D (5 bases). Trimming cost V 6 bases and J 0 bases, with 14 bases left between them. CDR1 and CDR2 (germline): SEHNR, FQNEAQ (reference sequence). The CDR3 spans 15 residues. In nucleotides, the CDR3 is TGTGCCAGCAGAAGGGAAGGGGCCGTGAACACTGAAGCTTTCTTT. As protein: CASRREGAVNTEAFF.

The chain links TRBV14 to TRBJ2-2; 7 bases map to TRBD2. There are 20 residues in the CDR3. V shed 1 base and J 3 bases; nucleotides not matched to a gene: 17. Germline assignment: CDR1 SGHDN and CDR2 FVKESK. The CDR3 nucleotides are TGTGCCAGCAGCCAAGTCCTCTCCCAGGGAGGGTATTGGTACACCGGGGAGCTGTTTTTT. Protein product: CASSQVLSQGGYWYTGELFF. Filled out from reference TRBV14 and TRBJ2-2, the complete variable domain reads EAGVTQFPSHSVIEKGQTVTLRCDPISGHDNLYWYRRVMGKEIKFLLHFVKESKQDESGMPNNRFLAERTGGTYSTLKVQPAELEDSGVYFCASSQVLSQGGYWYTGELFFGEGSRLTVL.

The CDR3 sequence: CASSPGWVTEKLFF. For the CDR3, the DNA is TGTGCCAGCAGCCCCGGGTGGGTAACTGAAAAACTGTTTTTT. J is TRBJ1-4 and V is TRBV6-5, with unresolved D. Germline-derived CDR1 and CDR2 are MNHEY and SVGAGI. CDR3 size: 14 residues. The ends were cut back, 6 bases at V and 7 bases at J, with 15 bases in the middle.

This clone was found once. The genes are TRBV5-1 and TRBJ1-4; no definite D call. The CDR3 totals 13 residues. V was pared by 4 bases and J by 7 bases, with 11 bases between. Germline-derived CDR1 and CDR2 are SGHRS and YFSETQ. The CDR3 sequence is CASSRLRGEKLFF. CDR3 nucleotide sequence: TGCGCCAGCAGCCGACTCCGGGGTGAAAAACTGTTTTTT.

This rearrangement joins TRBV28 to TRBJ2-7; 14 bases line up with TRBD2. CDR1 and CDR2 from the germline V gene are MDHEN and SYDVKM. V gave up 4 bases and J gave up 2 bases; unmatched junction bases: 10. The CDR3 extends over 18 amino acids. The CDR3 region is CASSSTFVGLAGAYEQYF. The CDR3 DNA sequence: TGTGCCAGCAGTTCTACTTTCGTGGGACTAGCGGGGGCCTACGAGCAGTACTTC.

V usage is TRBV9 and J usage is TRBJ2-1, with TRBD2 matching over 9 bases. The CDR3 covers 15 residues. V was pared by 2 bases and J by 6 bases, with 6 bases of the junction left unmatched. CDR1 and CDR2 from the germline V gene are SGDLS and YYNGEE. CDR3 in DNA: TGTGCCAGCAGCGTCGGCGGGGGGGCTACCAATGAGCAGTTCTTC. It specifies CASSVGGGATNEQFF.

This clone was observed a single time. The chain combines TRBV13 with TRBJ2-5, with TRBD2 matching over 16 bases. Unmatched junction bases numbered 14, after V lost 5 bases and J lost 5 bases. The CDR3 consists of 19 residues. The germline CDR1 and CDR2 sequences are PRHDT and FYEKMQ (reference sequence). The CDR3 nucleotides are TGTGCCAGCAGCCCACAGGGACTAGCGGGGGGGACCCCTCGGGAGACCCAGTACTTC. It translates to CASSPQGLAGGTPRETQYF. Together with reference TRBV13 and TRBJ2-5, the CDR3 gives the full variable domain: AAGVIQSPRHLIKEKRETATLKCYPIPRHDTVYWYQQGPGQDPQFLISFYEKMQSDKGSIPDRFSAQQFSDYHSELNMSSLELGDSALYFCASSPQGLAGGTPRETQYFGPGTRLLVL.

V usage is TRBV4-1 and J usage is TRBJ2-2; 16 bases line up with TRBD2. This CDR3 comprises 20 residues. V was pared by 1 base and J by 0 bases, with 5 bases of the junction left unmatched. Germline CDR1 MGHRA, CDR2 YSYEKL. CDR3 DNA sequence: TGCGCCAGCAGCCAAGCTCCGGGACTAGCGGGGGGGACGAACACCGGGGAGCTGTTTTTT. This encodes CASSQAPGLAGGTNTGELFF.

The chain carries TRBV5-4 and TRBJ1-6; TRBD1 agrees at 8 bases. Germline CDR1 reads SGHNT; CDR2 reads YYREEE (reference sequence). This CDR3 spans 15 amino acids. With 4 bases clipped from V and 8 bases from J, the junction kept 8 bases outside the gene matches. The CDR3 DNA follows: TGTGCCAGCAGCCGGCCGGACAGGGTCGATTCACCCCTCCACTTT. It yields the protein CASSRPDRVDSPLHF. Looking up the rest from reference TRBV5-4 and TRBJ1-6 gives the full variable domain: ETGVTQSPTHLIKTRGQQVTLRCSSQSGHNTVSWYQQALGQGPQFIFQYYREEENGRGNFPPRFSGLQFPNYSSELNVNALELDDSALYLCASSRPDRVDSPLHFGNGTRLTVT.

The rearrangement joins TRBV18 to TRBJ1-2; tentatively, D is TRBD1 (6 bases). The germline gives CDR1 KGHSH, CDR2 LQKENI. V lost 0 bases and J lost 6, with 14 bases in between. This CDR3 region has 15 residues. This CDR3 is CASSPPVKTGNGYTF. The CDR3 coding sequence is TGTGCCAGCTCACCACCGGTTAAAACAGGGAATGGCTACACCTTC.

This chain's CDR3 is CASSKPGGNEKLFF. Written as DNA, the CDR3 is TGTGCCAGTAGTAAACCGGGAGGTAATGAAAAACTGTTTTTT. The V and J genes are TRBV19 and TRBJ1-4; no clear D. Germline assignment: CDR1 LNHDA and CDR2 SQIVND (reference sequence). V gave up 4 bases and J gave up 4 bases, with 10 bases separating them. There are 14 residues in the CDR3.

V and J are TRBV6-5 and TRBJ1-5; 8 bases align to TRBD1. From germline, CDR1 is MNHEY and CDR2 SVGAGI. This CDR3 spans 14 amino acids. With 10 bases clipped from V and 2 bases from J, the junction kept 7 bases outside the gene matches. CDR3 DNA sequence: TGTGCCACCCACCAGGGGGCAGGCAATCAGCCCCAGCATTTT. Protein sequence: CATHQGAGNQPQHF.

The chain carries TRBV7-2 and TRBJ2-5, with 7 bases lining up with TRBD1. J was trimmed by 5 bases and V by 4 bases; bases with no gene match: 10. This CDR3 spans 15 amino acids. Germline V gene lookup returns CDR1 SGHTA and CDR2 FQGNSA. For the CDR3, the DNA is TGTGCCAGCAGCTCAACGACAGGGTTGTGGGAGACCCAGTACTTC. It yields the protein CASSSTTGLWETQYF.

This clone has more than one count but fewer than ten. This sequence joins TRBV7-2 and TRBJ1-6; the match to TRBD1 covers 7 bases. The V gene end was trimmed by 7 bases and the J gene end by 13 bases; junction bases not matched to a gene: 10. CDR1 is SGHTA, CDR2 FQGNSA, per germline. The CDR3 extends over 13 amino acids. The CDR3 loop reads CASTGTVILPLHF. CDR3 coding DNA: TGTGCCAGCACGGGGACAGTGATCCTCCCCCTCCACTTT.

This clone has just one count. DNA of the CDR3: TGTGCCAGCAGCTTGCCCCTCGAGGCCCAGTACTTC. Residues: CASSLPLEAQYF. V usage is TRBV5-4 and J usage is TRBJ2-5; D is unresolved. This CDR3 comprises 12 residues. Looked up from germline, CDR1 is SGHNT and CDR2 is YYREEE (reference sequence). The V end was cut by 1 base, the J end by 9 bases, with 10 bases between.

The V call is TRBV14, the J call TRBJ2-1, with 9 bases fitting TRBD1. The CDR3 loop spans 13 amino acids. The J segment lost 9 bases and the V segment lost 7 bases, leaving 7 bases of the junction unmatched. Germline assignment: CDR1 SGHDN and CDR2 FVKESK. CDR3 in amino acids: CASKGQGWGEQFF. The CDR3, as DNA: TGTGCCAGCAAGGGACAGGGATGGGGTGAGCAGTTCTTC. Using reference TRBV14 and TRBJ2-1 for the parts outside the CDR3, the full variable domain is EAGVTQFPSHSVIEKGQTVTLRCDPISGHDNLYWYRRVMGKEIKFLLHFVKESKQDESGMPNNRFLAERTGGTYSTLKVQPAELEDSGVYFCASKGQGWGEQFFGPGTRLTVL.

The rearrangement links TRBV9 to TRBJ2-7; 7 nucleotides line up with TRBD1. Losses at the gene ends were 3 bases for V and 5 bases for J; bases not matched to a gene: 11. In germline, CDR1 is SGDLS, CDR2 YYNGEE. The CDR3 length is 15 residues. The CDR3 DNA sequence: TGTGCCAGCAGCGCCTACAGGGGCCCTCTTGACGAGCAGTACTTC. It specifies CASSAYRGPLDEQYF.

This clone was counted once. V usage is TRBV12-5 and J usage is TRBJ1-3; TRBD1 aligns across 7 bases. CDR1 and CDR2 (germline): LGHNT, FRNRAP. The CDR3 covers 14 residues. V trimming: 5 bases; J trimming: 4 bases; junction bases outside the gene matches: 5. The CDR3 DNA is TGTGCTAGTGGTGCACAGGGGCGAGGAAACACCATATATTTT. It yields the protein CASGAQGRGNTIYF. Drawing the rest from reference TRBV12-5 and TRBJ1-3, the complete variable domain is DARVTQTPRHKVTEMGQEVTMRCQPILGHNTVFWYRQTMMQGLELLAYFRNRAPLDDSGMPKDRFSAEMPDATLATLKIQPSEPRDSAVYFCASGAQGRGNTIYFGEGSWLTVV.

Notes on this clone: The same CDR3 also results from other DNA sequences found in this sample. V gene TRBV27 combines with J gene TRBJ1-2, with D perhaps matching TRBD1 (5 bases). V lost 4 bases, J lost 6 bases, and 9 bases lay in between. Germline assignment: CDR1 MNHEY and CDR2 SMNVEV (reference sequence). The CDR3 spans 12 residues. CDR3 nucleotide sequence: TGTGCCAGCAGTTCGTGGGGGGATGGCTACACCTTC. This translates into CASSSWGDGYTF.

The chain carries TRBV2 and TRBJ1-5; 11 bases are shared with TRBD1. This CDR3 is 18 amino acids long. Germline V gives CDR1 SNHLY, CDR2 FYNNEI. V gave up 5 bases and J gave up 7 bases; unmatched junction bases: 16. The CDR3 coding sequence is TGTGCCAGCAGTAGATCGGGACAGGGGGTTTTCCTAGGGCAGCCCCAGCATTTT. Its protein is CASSRSGQGVFLGQPQHF. The variable domain in full, with the rest retrieved from reference TRBV2 and TRBJ1-5, is EPEVTQTPSHQVTQMGQEVILRCVPISNHLYFYWYRQILGQKVEFLVSFYNNEISEKSEIFDDQFSVERPDGSNFTLKIRSTKLEDSAMYFCASSRSGQGVFLGQPQHFGDGTRLSIL.

This rearrangement joins TRBV5-5 to TRBJ1-4, with D perhaps matching TRBD1 (5 bases). Trimming stripped 0 bases from V and 6 bases from J, with 9 bases between. CDR3 length: 14 residues. The germline V gene encodes CDR1 SGHKS and CDR2 YYEKEE (reference sequence). The CDR3 sequence: CASSLGAGHEKLFF. The CDR3 coding sequence is TGTGCCAGCAGCTTGGGCGCGGGACATGAAAAACTGTTTTTT.

The chain carries TRBV25-1 and TRBJ1-1; 10 positions match TRBD1. This CDR3 is 17 amino acids long. Germline V lookup: CDR1 MGHDK, CDR2 SYGVNS. The V gene end was trimmed by 1 base and the J gene end by 6 bases; junction bases not matched to a gene: 11. The CDR3 nucleotides are TGTGCCAGCAGTGAATTGCCATTGACAGGGGGCGCCCCTGAAGCTTTCTTT. It encodes CASSELPLTGGAPEAFF.

The V gene is TRBV9, the J gene TRBJ2-2; 9 bases fit TRBD1. The CDR3 extends over 16 amino acids. After removal of 4 bases from V and 1 base from J, the junction contained 5 bases not matched to a gene. CDR1 is SGDLS and CDR2 is YYNGEE in the germline V gene. CDR3 DNA: TGTGCCAGCAGCACGCCGGGACAGGGGAACACCGGGGAGCTGTTTTTT. Its protein product is CASSTPGQGNTGELFF.

This chain connects TRBV11-2 to TRBJ2-1, with 16 bases that match TRBD2. CDR1 and CDR2 from the germline V gene are SGHAT and FQNNGV. The length of the CDR3 is 19 residues. V dropped 5 bases and J dropped 8; count of bases not matched to a gene: 15. CDR3 sequence: CASSGRPGLAGGRRYEQFF. The CDR3 DNA sequence: TGTGCCAGCAGCGGCCGTCCGGGACTAGCGGGGGGGCGTCGCTATGAGCAGTTCTTC. Based on the CDR3 plus reference TRBV11-2 and TRBJ2-1, the full variable domain is EAGVAQSPRYKIIEKRQSVAFWCNPISGHATLYWYQQILGQGPKLLIQFQNNGVVDDSQLPKDRFSAERLKGVDSTLKIQPAKLEDSAVYLCASSGRPGLAGGRRYEQFFGPGTRLTVL.

The genes are TRBV10-3 and TRBJ2-3, with D perhaps matching TRBD2 (5 bases). Trimming took off 3 bases at V and 9 bases at J, with 16 bases between the two ends. Per the germline V gene, CDR1 is ENHRY and CDR2 is SYGVKD. The CDR3 consists of 14 residues. CDR3 coding DNA: TGTGCCATCAGTGACTACTTTCTAGCCGACACGCAGTATTTT. Translated: CAISDYFLADTQYF.

This sequence joins TRBV4-1 and TRBJ1-2; TRBD1 might be the D (6 bases). The germline V gene encodes CDR1 MGHRA and CDR2 YSYEKL. V was cut by 5 bases and J by 2 bases, with 15 bases left in between. The CDR3 is 15 amino acids. As DNA, the CDR3 is TGCGCCAGCAGCAACACAGGGCCTTTCAACTATGGCTACACCTTC. This sequence encodes CASSNTGPFNYGYTF.

V gene TRBV6-1 combines with J gene TRBJ2-7; 7 bases align to TRBD2. This CDR3 comprises 17 residues. Trimming removed 4 bases from V and 2 bases from J; junction bases left unmatched: 14. The germline V gene has CDR1 MNHNS and CDR2 SASEGT. CDR3: CASSALAERAGPYEQYF. CDR3 DNA: TGTGCCAGCAGTGCCCTAGCGGAGAGGGCAGGACCCTACGAGCAGTACTTC.

J is TRBJ2-3 and V is TRBV19; the match to TRBD2 covers 11 bases. The V gene end was trimmed by 6 bases and the J gene end by 3 bases; junction bases not matched to a gene: 14. Germline CDR1 reads LNHDA; CDR2 reads SQIVND (reference sequence). The CDR3 is made up of 18 amino acids. The CDR3 coding sequence is TGTGCCAGTAGCCCCTCGAGACTAGCGGGGCCCGCAACAGATACGCAGTATTTT. Its translation is CASSPSRLAGPATDTQYF.